This T cell receptor beta chain was captured by sequencing in a study of cytomegalovirus exposure and HLA in healthy donors (dated by TCRdb to the late 2010s). Notes on the research overall: The 500 to 800 repertoires of the first cohort and the 110 or so validation repertoires were produced on the same platform, according to a later analysis. The study aimed to test whether signatures of past pathogen exposure could be identified by cataloging public T cell receptors. Along with the roughly 700-subject first cohort, a separate validation cohort of around 110 different subjects was used. High-throughput TCR immunosequencing, statistical association of individual TCRs with disease status, and machine learning were combined to predict cytomegalovirus infection status.

Libraries were made using the immunoSEQ multiplex PCR assay. The source study handled its data this way. A statistical classification framework was built for diagnosing cytomegalovirus status from the catalog of TCR beta chain sequences. The immuneACCESS repertoire file appears here via TCRdb, limited to in-frame rearrangements. These files lack a portion of the clones; in checked studies, under half of the deficit traces to unresolved V genes, and the cause of the others is not known. D and trimming were read from the DNA, whereas the V and J calls and clone size are those reported in that table. The sample contains 71,000 or so clones, 94% of them found a single time. About 1.5% of the sample belongs to the ten largest clones. This clone has a single count. The target of this receptor is not known. No quality values exist for individual bases; no much larger clone is one base distant. The germline V gene supplies CDR1 KGHSH and CDR2 LQKENI. V drops 2 bases and J drops 3 bases, leaving 23 bases in between. Including cysteine and phenylalanine, the CDR3 has 18 amino acids. Of all the DNA, just the CDR3 is kept, 54 bases in frame from base 1.

Overall study results and their limits: A later analysis found that TCRs clustered in the first cohort also tended to co-occur in the roughly 120 validation repertoires, with approximately 95% of cluster scores above 0. The authors suggested that the approach could potentially be extended to other disease states and immunological phenotypes. All 120 or so repertoires were used to score co-occurrence in the validation cohort in a later analysis, because that analysis had no HLA typing for the cohort. In vitro tests confirmed that a few of the cytomegalovirus-associated TCR beta chains recognize cytomegalovirus antigens. Cytomegalovirus status was reported to be diagnosed by the classifier with high specificity and sensitivity in both the original and validation cohorts. In the study, about 150 TCR beta chains were listed as associated with cytomegalovirus. Across donors, most TCR sequences were observed very rarely, whereas some public TCRs were present in many individuals.

Separate from the approximately 690-subject first cohort, the validation cohort of 95 to 150 subjects was the group to which the donors belonged. This clonotype originated in a young man in good health and CMV-seropositive. The sequencing sample was made of PBMCs. Rearrangement joined TRBV18 to TRBJ2-7; the D region possibly corresponds to TRBD1 (5 bases align). This receptor carries the CDR3 CASSPNRTGPPPLYEQYF. The DNA is as follows: TGTGCCAGCTCACCAAATCGTACAGGTCCACCACCTCTCTACGAGCAGTACTTC.